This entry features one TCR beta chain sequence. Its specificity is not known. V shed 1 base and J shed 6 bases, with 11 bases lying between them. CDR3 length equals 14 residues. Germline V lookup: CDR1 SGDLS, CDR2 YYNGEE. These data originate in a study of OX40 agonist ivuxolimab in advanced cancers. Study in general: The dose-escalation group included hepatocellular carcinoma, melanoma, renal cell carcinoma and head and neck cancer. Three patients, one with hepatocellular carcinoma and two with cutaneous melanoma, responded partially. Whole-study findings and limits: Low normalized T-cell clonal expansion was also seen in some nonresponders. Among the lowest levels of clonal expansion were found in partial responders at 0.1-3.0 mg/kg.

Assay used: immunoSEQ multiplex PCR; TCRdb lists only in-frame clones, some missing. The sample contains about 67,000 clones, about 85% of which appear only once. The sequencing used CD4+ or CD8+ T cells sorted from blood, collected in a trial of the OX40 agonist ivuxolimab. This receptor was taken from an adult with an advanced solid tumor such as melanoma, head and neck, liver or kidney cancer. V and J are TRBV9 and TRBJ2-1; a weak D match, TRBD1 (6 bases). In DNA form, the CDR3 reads TGTGCCAGCAGCGTAACAGGGCTCGGCAATGAGCAGTTCTTC. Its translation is CASSVTGLGNEQFF.